Shown below are 6 T cell receptor beta chains from a single sample sequenced in a study of blood T cell repertoires in COVID-19 (dated by TCRdb to 2018 to 2020). Receptor libraries were prepared by the immunoSEQ multiplex PCR assay. This is the immuneACCESS table as TCRdb keeps it, with only in-frame sequences that have V and J called. A part of the clones is gone; compared with another copy, unresolved V genes explain less than half, and the rest is unexplained. The sample table shows roughly 90,000 clones, and 65% to 85% are seen once. The ten most abundant clones make up approximately 34% of the sample. The sample comprised peripheral blood. Every receptor here comes from a woman of 80 years or more with active or convalescent COVID-19.

V usage is TRBV27 and J usage is TRBJ2-3; 10 positions agree with TRBD2. Germline CDR1 is MNHEY and CDR2 is SMNVEV (reference sequence). The CDR3 consists of 17 residues. The J segment lost 5 bases and the V segment lost 5 bases, leaving 13 bases of the junction unmatched. The CDR3: CASSPKGRTSGKDTQYF. The CDR3 DNA reads as TGTGCCAGCAGTCCCAAGGGCCGGACTAGCGGTAAAGATACGCAGTATTTT.

The V gene is TRBV28, the J gene TRBJ1-5, with 10 bases aligning to TRBD1. The CDR3 loop spans 17 amino acids. Germline-derived CDR1 and CDR2 are MDHEN and SYDVKM. J gave up 2 bases and V 3 bases, and 7 bases lay outside the gene matches. CDR3 loop: CASSFDLTGGGNQPQHF. CDR3 in DNA: TGTGCCAGCAGTTTCGACCTGACAGGGGGCGGCAATCAGCCCCAGCATTTT. The full variable domain, in which reference TRBV28 and TRBJ1-5 provide the parts outside the CDR3, is DVKVTQSSRYLVKRTGEKVFLECVQDMDHENMFWYRQDPGLGLRLIYFSYDVKMKEKGDIPEGYSVSREKKERFSLILESASTNQTSMYLCASSFDLTGGGNQPQHFGDGTRLSIL.

The genes are TRBV5-1 and TRBJ1-1; TRBD1 matches 7 bases. J was trimmed by 1 base and V by 2 bases; bases with no gene match: 2. Germline CDR1 reads SGHRS; CDR2 reads YFSETQ. The length of the CDR3 is 14 residues. The DNA for the CDR3 is TGCGCCAGCAGCTTAAGGGACAGGAACACTGAAGCTTTCTTT. Translating it yields CASSLRDRNTEAFF.

The V call is TRBV18, the J call TRBJ1-6, with D perhaps TRBD1 (6 bases). Germline V lookup: CDR1 KGHSH, CDR2 LQKENI. V dropped 3 bases and J dropped 6 bases, with 6 bases sitting between them. The CDR3 is 13 amino acids. The CDR3 sequence: CASSPDSNSPLHF. DNA of the CDR3: TGTGCCAGCTCACCGGACAGTAATTCACCCCTCCACTTT.

The chain employs TRBV7-8 and TRBJ2-1; 8 bases are a match to TRBD1. Losses at the gene ends were 4 bases for V and 6 bases for J; bases not matched to a gene: 8. Germline V CDR1 and CDR2: SGHVS, FQNEAQ. The CDR3 totals 15 residues. CDR3 DNA sequence: TGTGCCAGCAGCTCTGCCTGGGGACAGGTCAATGAGCAGTTCTTC. It codes for CASSSAWGQVNEQFF.

The chain has TRBV10-3 and TRBJ1-6; 7 bases match TRBD1. With 8 bases clipped from V and 0 bases from J, the junction kept 1 base outside the gene matches. The CDR3 is made up of 14 amino acids. The germline V gene encodes CDR1 ENHRY and CDR2 SYGVKD. CDR3 loop: CAIGDSSYNSPLHF. CDR3 bases: TGTGCCATCGGGGACAGCTCCTATAATTCACCCCTCCACTTT.